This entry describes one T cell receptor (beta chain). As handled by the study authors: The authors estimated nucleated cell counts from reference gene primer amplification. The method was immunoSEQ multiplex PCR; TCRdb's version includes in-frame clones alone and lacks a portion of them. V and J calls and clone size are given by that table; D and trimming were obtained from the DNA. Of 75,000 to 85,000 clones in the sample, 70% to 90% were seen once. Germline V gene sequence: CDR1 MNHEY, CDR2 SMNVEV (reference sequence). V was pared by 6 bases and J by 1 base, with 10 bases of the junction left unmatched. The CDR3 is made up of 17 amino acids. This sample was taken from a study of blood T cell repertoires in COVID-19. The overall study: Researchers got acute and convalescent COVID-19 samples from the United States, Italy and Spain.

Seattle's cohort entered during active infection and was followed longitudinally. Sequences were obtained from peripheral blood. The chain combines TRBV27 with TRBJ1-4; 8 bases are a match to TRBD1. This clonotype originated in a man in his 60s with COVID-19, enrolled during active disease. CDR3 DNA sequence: TGTGCCAGCAGACCTCGGACAGGGAGCGTAACTAATGAAAAACTGTTTTTT. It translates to CASRPRTGSVTNEKLFF.